Listed here are 21 T cell receptor beta chains from one sample, sequenced in a study of blood T cell repertoires in COVID-19. Repertoires were generated with immunoSEQ multiplex PCR, while TCRdb's copy carries only in-frame clones and drops some. The table includes about 400,000 clones, roughly nine tenths detected once. The sequenced material came from peripheral blood. Receptors were obtained from a man aged 35 to 55 with acute or convalescent COVID-19.

As for this clone: Other DNA sequences in the sample encode the same CDR3. V usage is TRBV5-1 and J usage is TRBJ2-2; 8 bases are a match to TRBD2. CDR3 length equals 16 residues. V trimming: 0 bases; J trimming: 0 bases; junction bases outside the gene matches: 1. Germline CDR1 SGHRS, CDR2 YFSETQ. As DNA, the CDR3 is TGCGCCAGCAGCTTGGCGGGGGGGCCGAACACCGGGGAGCTGTTTTTT. Translation gives CASSLAGGPNTGELFF. Filled out from reference TRBV5-1 and TRBJ2-2, the complete variable domain reads KAGVTQTPRYLIKTRGQQVTLSCSPISGHRSVSWYQQTPGQGLQFLFEYFSETQRNKGNFPGRFSGRQFSNSRSEMNVSTLELGDSALYLCASSLAGGPNTGELFFGEGSRLTVL.

This chain joins TRBV6-1 and TRBJ2-5, with 10 positions matching TRBD1. Germline CDR1 reads MNHNS; CDR2 reads SASEGT. With 1 base clipped from V and 10 bases from J, the junction kept 9 bases outside the gene matches. The CDR3 loop spans 15 amino acids. The DNA of the CDR3 is TGTGCCAGCAGTGAAGGGGGGGGACAGGGGTTAGTCCAGTACTTC. This sequence encodes CASSEGGGQGLVQYF.

DNA of the CDR3: TGTGCCAGCAGCCGCCAATGGGACAGCCAAGAGACCCAGTACTTC. This sequence encodes CASSRQWDSQETQYF. The chain uses TRBV3-1 (or the pseudogene TRBV3-2) and TRBJ2-5; 7 positions agree with TRBD1. Per germline, CDR1 LGHDT and CDR2 YNNKEL (reference sequence). Trimming at V came to 4 bases and at J to 1 base, leaving 6 bases not matched to a gene. The CDR3 covers 15 residues.

The rearrangement links TRBV11-2 to TRBJ1-2, with 8 bases identical to TRBD1. The CDR3 runs 15 residues. J gave up 2 bases and V 5 bases, and 7 bases lay outside the gene matches. Germline V gives CDR1 SGHAT, CDR2 FQNNGV. The CDR3 reads CASSDPGQVNYGYTF. CDR3 DNA sequence: TGTGCCAGCAGCGACCCGGGACAGGTCAACTATGGCTACACCTTC.

The V call is TRBV9, the J call TRBJ1-6; no firm D call. In germline, CDR1 is SGDLS, CDR2 YYNGEE. CDR3 length equals 12 residues. The V gene lost 4 bases and the J gene lost 9 bases, with 8 bases spanning the gap. This CDR3 is CASSTQSSPLHF. The CDR3 DNA reads TGTGCCAGCAGCACCCAGTCTTCACCCCTCCACTTT.

The chain recombines TRBV28 with TRBJ2-1, with 13 bases identical to TRBD2. The CDR3 loop spans 17 amino acids. The V and J ends lost 1 base and 9 bases, in that order; junction bases with no gene match: 9. Germline CDR1 reads MDHEN; CDR2 reads SYDVKM. CDR3 sequence: CASSLYSRTSGSSEQFF. In nucleotides, the CDR3 is TGTGCCAGCAGTTTATATTCGAGGACTAGCGGGAGTTCTGAGCAGTTCTTC. The full variable domain, with the rest looked up from reference TRBV28 and TRBJ2-1, is DVKVTQSSRYLVKRTGEKVFLECVQDMDHENMFWYRQDPGLGLRLIYFSYDVKMKEKGDIPEGYSVSREKKERFSLILESASTNQTSMYLCASSLYSRTSGSSEQFFGPGTRLTVL.

The genes are TRBV2 and TRBJ1-1; tentatively, D is TRBD1 (5 bases). CDR1 and CDR2 (germline): SNHLY, FYNNEI. The CDR3 is 13 amino acids. Between the trimmed V and J ends, which lost 6 bases and 0 bases, there was a span of 8 bases. The CDR3: CASRATVNTEAFF. As DNA, the CDR3 is TGTGCCAGCAGGGCGACAGTGAACACTGAAGCTTTCTTT.

The gene calls are TRBV19 and TRBJ1-5; D unclear. CDR1 is LNHDA, CDR2 SQIVND, per germline (reference sequence). Between the trimmed V and J ends, which lost 4 bases and 4 bases, there was a span of 11 bases. The CDR3 has 14 amino acids. The CDR3 is CASSSPGRNQPQHF. CDR3 coding DNA: TGTGCCAGTAGTAGCCCCGGGAGGAATCAGCCCCAGCATTTT.

V usage is TRBV29-1 and J usage is TRBJ1-4, with TRBD1 matching over 7 bases. CDR3 length equals 14 residues. Germline V gives CDR1 SQVTM, CDR2 ANQGSEA. J was trimmed by 4 bases and V by 6 bases; bases with no gene match: 8. Written as DNA, the CDR3 is TGCAGCGTCCCTGTACAGGGGAATAATGAAAAACTGTTTTTT. Translating it yields CSVPVQGNNEKLFF. Full variable domain (missing parts from reference TRBV29-1 and TRBJ1-4): SAVISQKPSRDICQRGTSLTIQCQVDSQVTMMFWYRQQPGQSLTLIATANQGSEATYESGFVIDKFPISRPNLTFSTLTVSNMSPEDSSIYLCSVPVQGNNEKLFFGSGTQLSVL.

The J gene is TRBJ1-2, the V gene TRBV5-8, with D possibly TRBD1 on 5 matching bases. The CDR3 extends over 13 amino acids. Germline V lookup: CDR1 SGHTS, CDR2 YDEGEE. Trimming stripped 4 bases from V and 1 base from J, with 8 bases between. CDR3 nucleotide sequence: TGTGCCAGCAGCCTGGACATTAACTATGGCTACACCTTC. This gives the protein CASSLDINYGYTF.

The gene calls are TRBV7-2 and TRBJ2-5, with 8 bases that match TRBD1. Germline CDR1 SGHTA, CDR2 FQGNSA. CDR3 length: 14 amino acids. J gave up 5 bases and V 8 bases, and 10 bases lay outside the gene matches. CDR3: CASGDRGLRETQYF. The CDR3, as DNA: TGTGCCAGCGGCGACAGGGGCCTTAGGGAGACCCAGTACTTC.

The chain uses TRBV4-1 and TRBJ1-1; 9 bases fit TRBD1. Per the germline V gene, CDR1 is MGHRA and CDR2 is YSYEKL. V gave up 0 bases and J gave up 5 bases; unmatched junction bases: 4. The CDR3 loop spans 15 amino acids. Here the CDR3 DNA reads TGCGCCAGCAGCCAAGAAACAGGGGGCCTGACTGAAGCTTTCTTT. It codes for CASSQETGGLTEAFF.

The table lists this clone with a count of one. The CDR3 is CASSLEDREKLFF. CDR3 sequence (DNA): TGCGCCAGCAGCCTGGAGGACAGGGAAAAACTGTTTTTT. The rearrangement uses TRBV5-1 and TRBJ1-4; TRBD1 matches at 7 bases. After removal of 4 bases from V and 8 bases from J, the junction contained 5 bases not matched to a gene. The CDR3 runs to 13 residues. Looked up from germline, CDR1 is SGHRS and CDR2 is YFSETQ.

The chain has TRBV4-2 and TRBJ1-5; tentative D call: TRBD1 (5 bases). CDR3 length: 14 residues. Germline V gene sequence: CDR1 LGHNA, CDR2 YNFKEQ. V lost 3 bases, J lost 5 bases, and 11 bases lay in between. The CDR3 loop is CASSHTGGDQPQHF. As DNA, the CDR3 is TGTGCCAGCAGCCACACGGGGGGGGATCAGCCCCAGCATTTT.

This clone was detected a few times. This rearrangement joins TRBV4-3 to TRBJ2-1; 7 nucleotides line up with TRBD2. Germline CDR1 reads LGHNA; CDR2 reads YSLEER. This CDR3 is 14 amino acids long. Trimming at V came to 3 bases and at J to 6 bases, leaving 5 bases not matched to a gene. The CDR3 DNA follows: TGCGCCAGCAGCCAGGAGACTAGCCGCAATGAGCAGTTCTTC. Translation: CASSQETSRNEQFF.

This chain links TRBV27 with TRBJ2-1; 11 bases are a match to TRBD2. The CDR3 sequence is 15 residues long. Germline assignment: CDR1 MNHEY and CDR2 SMNVEV (reference sequence). V was pared by 7 bases and J by 8 bases, with 10 bases of the junction left unmatched. CDR3 amino acids: CASTLLAGGIDEQFF. For the CDR3, the DNA is TGTGCCAGCACCCTCCTAGCGGGAGGCATCGATGAGCAGTTCTTC.

The CDR3 DNA reads as TGTGCCAGCAGTGACCAGCGGGGGGCCTACAATGAGCAGTTCTTC. It is translated as CASSDQRGAYNEQFF. The chain employs TRBV2 and TRBJ2-1; 9 bases agree with TRBD2. Germline CDR1 SNHLY, CDR2 FYNNEI. V lost 3 bases, J lost 2 bases, and 2 bases stayed unmatched. The CDR3 runs to 15 residues.

The chain combines TRBV6-5 with TRBJ2-1; D might be TRBD2 (6 bases). This CDR3 spans 15 amino acids. Germline V gene data show CDR1 as MNHEY and CDR2 as SVGAGI. The V and J ends lost 9 bases and 3 bases respectively, with 18 bases between them. The CDR3 nucleotides read TGTGCCAGTGGGGTAGTGGGGGGAGGCTACAATGAGCAGTTCTTC. Protein sequence: CASGVVGGGYNEQFF.

The CDR3 bases are TGTGCCAGCAGTTTAGGGGGCGGCTATAACACTGAAGCTTTCTTT. Translation: CASSLGGGYNTEAFF. The chain uses TRBV7-3 and TRBJ1-1, with 7 bases fitting TRBD1. V lost 6 bases and J lost 2; bases outside the gene matches: 9. The CDR3 extends over 15 amino acids. Germline V gene sequence: CDR1 SGHTA, CDR2 FQGTGA.

This chain joins TRBV6-5 and TRBJ1-2; TRBD1 matches 7 bases. This CDR3 is 15 amino acids long. After removal of 6 bases from V and 2 bases from J, the junction contained 9 bases not matched to a gene. From germline, CDR1 is MNHEY and CDR2 SVGAGI. This CDR3 reads CASSVTPGQNYGYTF. As DNA, the CDR3 is TGTGCCAGCAGCGTTACACCGGGACAGAACTATGGCTACACCTTC.

In this sample, this clone turned up once. The genes are TRBV5-1 and TRBJ2-1, with D possibly matching TRBD2 (5 bases). CDR3 length: 15 residues. V lost 0 bases and J lost 10, with 17 bases in between. Per the germline V gene, CDR1 is SGHRS and CDR2 is YFSETQ. Here the CDR3 reads CASSLGPGSAKEQFF. DNA of the CDR3: TGCGCCAGCAGCTTGGGTCCGGGAAGCGCTAAAGAGCAGTTCTTC.